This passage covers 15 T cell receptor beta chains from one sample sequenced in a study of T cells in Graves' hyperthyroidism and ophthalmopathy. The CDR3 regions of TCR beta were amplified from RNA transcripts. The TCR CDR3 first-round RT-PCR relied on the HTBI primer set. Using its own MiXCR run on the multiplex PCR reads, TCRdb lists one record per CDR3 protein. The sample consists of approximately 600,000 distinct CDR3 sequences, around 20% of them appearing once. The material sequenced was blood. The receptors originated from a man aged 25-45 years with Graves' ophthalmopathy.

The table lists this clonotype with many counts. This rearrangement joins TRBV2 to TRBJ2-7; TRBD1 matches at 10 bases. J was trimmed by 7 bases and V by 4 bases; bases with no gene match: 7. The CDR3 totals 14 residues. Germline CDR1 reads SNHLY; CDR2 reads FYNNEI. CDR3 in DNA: TGTGCCAGCAGTGGGTCCCGGACAGGGGGAGAGCAGTACTTC. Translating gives CASSGSRTGGEQYF.

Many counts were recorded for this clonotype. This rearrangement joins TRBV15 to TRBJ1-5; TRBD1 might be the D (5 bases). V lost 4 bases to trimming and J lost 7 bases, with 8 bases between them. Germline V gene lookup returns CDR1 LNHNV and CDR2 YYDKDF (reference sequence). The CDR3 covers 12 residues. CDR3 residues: CATSIGGQPQHF. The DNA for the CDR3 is TGTGCCACCAGCATTGGGGGACAGCCCCAGCATTTT.

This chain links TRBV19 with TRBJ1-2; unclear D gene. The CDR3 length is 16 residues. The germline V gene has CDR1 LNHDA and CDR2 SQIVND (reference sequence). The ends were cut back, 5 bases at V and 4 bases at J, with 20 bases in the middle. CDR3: CASSETAMGRAYGYTF. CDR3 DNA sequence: TGTGCCAGTAGTGAAACCGCGATGGGCCGTGCCTATGGCTACACCTTC. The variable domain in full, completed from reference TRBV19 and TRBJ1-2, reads DGGITQSPKYLFRKEGQNVTLSCEQNLNHDAMYWYRQDPGQGLRLIYYSQIVNDFQKGDIAEGYSVSREKKESFPLTVTSAQKNPTAFYLCASSETAMGRAYGYTFGSGTRLTVV.

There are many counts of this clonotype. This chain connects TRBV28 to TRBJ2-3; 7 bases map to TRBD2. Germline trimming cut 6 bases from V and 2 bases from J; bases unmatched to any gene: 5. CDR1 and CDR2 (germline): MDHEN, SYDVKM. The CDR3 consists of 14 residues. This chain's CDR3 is CASSRERDTDTQYF. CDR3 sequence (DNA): TGTGCCAGCAGCCGAGAGCGGGACACAGATACGCAGTATTTT.

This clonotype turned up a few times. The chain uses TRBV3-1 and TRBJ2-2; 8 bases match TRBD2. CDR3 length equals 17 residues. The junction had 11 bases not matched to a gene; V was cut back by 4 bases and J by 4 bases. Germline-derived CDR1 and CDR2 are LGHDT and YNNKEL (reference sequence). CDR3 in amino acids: CASSPSLFREGTGELFF. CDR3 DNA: TGTGCCAGCAGCCCAAGCCTCTTCCGGGAGGGCACCGGGGAGCTGTTTTTT.

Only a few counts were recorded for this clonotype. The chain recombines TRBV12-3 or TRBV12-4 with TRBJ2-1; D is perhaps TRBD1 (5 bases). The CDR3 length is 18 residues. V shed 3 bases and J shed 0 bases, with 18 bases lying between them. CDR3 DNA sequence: TGTGCCAGCAGTTTCAAGGTAGGGGCGCTAAGCTCCTACAATGAGCAGTTCTTC. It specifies CASSFKVGALSSYNEQFF.

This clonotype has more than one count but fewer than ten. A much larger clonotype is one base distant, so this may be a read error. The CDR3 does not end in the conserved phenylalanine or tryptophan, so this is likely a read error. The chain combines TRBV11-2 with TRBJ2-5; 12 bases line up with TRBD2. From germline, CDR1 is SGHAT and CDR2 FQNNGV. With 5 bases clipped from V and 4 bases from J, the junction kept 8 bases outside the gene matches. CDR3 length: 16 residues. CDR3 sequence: CASSLASGREGETQYL. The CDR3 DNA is TGTGCCAGCAGCCTGGCTAGCGGGAGGGAGGGAGAGACCCAGTACCTC.

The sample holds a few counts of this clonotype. The CDR3 is CASSSHLFQMGEQFF. The CDR3 nucleotides read TGTGCCAGCAGTAGCCACCTCTTTCAGATGGGTGAGCAGTTCTTC. The chain joins TRBV12-3 or TRBV12-4 to TRBJ2-1; D remains unclear. The CDR3 totals 15 residues. V lost 5 bases and J lost 9, with 20 bases in between.

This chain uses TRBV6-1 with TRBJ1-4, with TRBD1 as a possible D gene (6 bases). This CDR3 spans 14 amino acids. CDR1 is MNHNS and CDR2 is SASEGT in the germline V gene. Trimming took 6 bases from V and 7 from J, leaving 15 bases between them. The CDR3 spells CASSGGGAAEKLFF. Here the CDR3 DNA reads TGTGCCAGCAGCGGGGGCGGGGCGGCTGAAAAACTGTTTTTT.

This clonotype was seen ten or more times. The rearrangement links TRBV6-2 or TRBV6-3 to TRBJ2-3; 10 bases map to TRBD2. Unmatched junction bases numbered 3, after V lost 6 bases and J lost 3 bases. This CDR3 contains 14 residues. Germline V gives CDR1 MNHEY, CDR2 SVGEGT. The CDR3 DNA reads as TGTGCCAGCAGCTATAGCGGGAGGACAGATACGCAGTATTTT. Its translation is CASSYSGRTDTQYF.

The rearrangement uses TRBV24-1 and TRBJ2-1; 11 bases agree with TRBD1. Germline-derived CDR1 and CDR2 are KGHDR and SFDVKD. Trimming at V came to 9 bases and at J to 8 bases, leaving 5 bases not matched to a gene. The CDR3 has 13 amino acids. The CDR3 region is CATGQGAMYEQFF. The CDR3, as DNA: TGTGCCACCGGACAGGGGGCTATGTATGAGCAGTTCTTC.

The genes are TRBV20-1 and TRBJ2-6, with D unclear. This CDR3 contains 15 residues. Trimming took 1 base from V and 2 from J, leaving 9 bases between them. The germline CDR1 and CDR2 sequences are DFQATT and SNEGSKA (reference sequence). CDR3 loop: CSARGGPPGANVLTF. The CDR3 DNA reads TGCAGTGCTAGAGGTGGGCCTCCTGGGGCCAACGTCCTGACTTTC.

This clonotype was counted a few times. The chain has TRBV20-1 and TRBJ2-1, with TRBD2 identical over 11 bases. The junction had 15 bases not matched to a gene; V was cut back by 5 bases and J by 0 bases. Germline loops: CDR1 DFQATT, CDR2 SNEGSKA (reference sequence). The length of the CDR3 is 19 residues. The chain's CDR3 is CSAGPSGTSGRRSYNEQFF. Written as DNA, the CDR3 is TGCAGTGCTGGACCTTCCGGGACTAGCGGTCGGCGCTCCTACAATGAGCAGTTCTTC.

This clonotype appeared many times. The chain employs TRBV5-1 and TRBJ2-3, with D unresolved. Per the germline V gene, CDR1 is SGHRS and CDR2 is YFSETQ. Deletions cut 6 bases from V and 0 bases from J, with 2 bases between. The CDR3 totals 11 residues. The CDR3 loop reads CASTSTDTQYF. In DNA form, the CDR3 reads TGCGCCAGCACTAGCACAGATACGCAGTATTTT.

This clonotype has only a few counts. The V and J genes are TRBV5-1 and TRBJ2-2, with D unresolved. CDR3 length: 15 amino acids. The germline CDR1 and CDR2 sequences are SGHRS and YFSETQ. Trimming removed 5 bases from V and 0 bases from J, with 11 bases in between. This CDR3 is CASRVTAANTGELFF. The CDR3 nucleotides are TGCGCCAGCAGAGTAACTGCAGCGAACACCGGGGAGCTGTTTTTT. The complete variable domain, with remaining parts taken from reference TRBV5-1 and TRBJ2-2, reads KAGVTQTPRYLIKTRGQQVTLSCSPISGHRSVSWYQQTPGQGLQFLFEYFSETQRNKGNFPGRFSGRQFSNSRSEMNVSTLELGDSALYLCASRVTAANTGELFFGEGSRLTVL.